A selection of T cell receptor beta chains follows, all from one sample in a study of OX40 agonist ivuxolimab in advanced cancers. Clones were sequenced by immunoSEQ multiplex PCR, and TCRdb holds only the in-frame ones, with some missing. The sample has more than 80,000 clones, around 87% seen once; the top ten hold around 1.6%. The sequences come from CD4+ or CD8+ T cells sorted from blood, collected in a trial of the OX40 agonist ivuxolimab. These receptors were obtained from an adult with an advanced solid tumor such as melanoma, head and neck, liver or kidney cancer. Each CDR3 is given with its conserved first and last residue. The order of the fields is D gene, J gene, CDR3 length, V gene, CDR3 protein. A D gene is named only where the DNA matches it firmly.

-,TRBJ2-5,15,TRBV7-7,CASSLGVGFLETQYF
-,TRBJ2-7,14,TRBV18,CASSPMTSTYEQYF
TRBD1,TRBJ2-6,17,TRBV14,CASPRDRGLTGANVLTF
-,TRBJ2-7,16,TRBV4-1,CASSQDQGRVDHEQYF
TRBD1,TRBJ2-1,15,TRBV7-3,CASSLTRDSYNEQFF
-,TRBJ1-5,15,TRBV9,CASSVVGDGSQPQHF
-,TRBJ1-6,14,TRBV11-2,CASSSSTDFSPLHF
TRBD2,TRBJ2-2,14,TRBV11-3,CASSFGTSRGELFF
-,TRBJ2-5,12,TRBV6-1,CASSFLWETQYF
-,TRBJ2-2,16,TRBV27,CASSLLQGTGTGELFF
TRBD1,TRBJ2-7,13,TRBV19,CASSMGTVLEQYF
-,TRBJ1-1,14,TRBV29-1,CSVDKEGMNTEAFF
TRBD1,TRBJ2-7,14,TRBV5-1,CASSFQPGGYEQYF
TRBD2,TRBJ2-5,16,TRBV11-3,CASSPTSGSGEETQYF
TRBD1,TRBJ1-6,14,TRBV7-8,CASSPTGGHSPLHF
-,TRBJ1-5,15,TRBV9,CASSPSGQSNQPQHF
-,TRBJ2-7,14,TRBV19,CASTPGDSHYEQYF